This TCR beta chain was captured by sequencing in a study of T cell changes during pregnancy in multiple sclerosis. This table comes from immunoSEQ multiplex PCR, and its TCRdb copy is limited to in-frame clones, with some not included. This table has about 87,000 clones, 93% appearing once. V lost 1 base and J lost 3, with 10 bases in between. This CDR3 contains 14 residues. Germline V gene lookup returns CDR1 LGHNA and CDR2 YNFKEQ. This sequence was found in a female donor in good health, enrolled as a control in a pregnancy study. This specimen was peripheral blood, taken in the third trimester of pregnancy. The chain has TRBV4-2 and TRBJ2-7, with D uncertain. The CDR3 reads CASSQGASVYEQYF. In DNA, the CDR3 is TGTGCCAGCAGCCAAGGGGCTTCCGTCTACGAGCAGTACTTC.